These 19 T cell receptor beta chains originate from one sample sequenced in a study of PD-1 blockade in mismatch repair-deficient tumors. The repertoire was sequenced with immunoSEQ multiplex PCR; TCRdb's copy has only in-frame clones and lacks some. The table has about 40,000 clones, roughly 83% seen once. Here the sequenced sample was peripheral blood, taken 4 weeks after starting pembrolizumab. The source is an adult with mismatch repair-deficient cancer.

The chain couples TRBV9 to TRBJ2-5; D may be TRBD1 (5 bases). Germline lookup yields CDR1 SGDLS and CDR2 YYNGEE. CDR3 length: 15 amino acids. Trimming left V 1 base short and J 4 bases short, with 14 bases between. CDR3 protein: CASSVSPGKGETQYF. DNA for the CDR3: TGTGCCAGCAGCGTATCCCCAGGGAAGGGAGAGACCCAGTACTTC. Filled out from reference TRBV9 and TRBJ2-5, the complete variable domain reads DSGVTQTPKHLITATGQRVTLRCSPRSGDLSVYWYQQSLDQGLQFLIQYYNGEERAKGNILERFSAQQFPDLHSELNLSSLELGDSALYFCASSVSPGKGETQYFGPGTRLLVL.

V is TRBV30 and J is TRBJ2-2; TRBD1 aligns across 7 bases. The CDR3 runs to 14 residues. V lost 3 bases, J lost 5 bases, and 6 bases stayed unmatched. Germline-derived CDR1 and CDR2 are GTSNPN and SVGIG (reference sequence). As DNA, the CDR3 is TGTGCCTGGAGCCGGGACAGACGGACCGGGGAGCTGTTTTTT. Amino acids: CAWSRDRRTGELFF.

The V call is TRBV4-1, the J call TRBJ2-6; 9 bases align to TRBD1. Germline-derived CDR1 and CDR2 are MGHRA and YSYEKL. The CDR3 sequence is 20 residues long. J gave up 0 bases and V 0 bases, and 9 bases lay outside the gene matches. The CDR3 sequence is CASSQEANRGRLSGANVLTF. The CDR3 DNA sequence: TGCGCCAGCAGCCAAGAGGCCAACAGGGGGCGGCTCTCTGGGGCCAACGTCCTGACTTTC.

The chain has TRBV30 and TRBJ1-1; 7 bases fit TRBD1. This CDR3 has 14 amino acids. Germline V gene data show CDR1 as GTSNPN and CDR2 as SVGIG (reference sequence). V was pared by 3 bases and J by 2 bases, with 6 bases of the junction left unmatched. The CDR3 loop is CAWSQGGENTEAFF. In DNA form, the CDR3 reads TGTGCCTGGAGCCAGGGGGGGGAAAACACTGAAGCTTTCTTT.

The table lists this clone with a few counts. A far more abundant clone sits one base away, making this likely a read error. The sample contains more than one DNA sequence encoding this CDR3. V is TRBV5-1 and J is TRBJ2-7; D gene unclear. Trimming took 3 bases from V and 5 from J, leaving 15 bases between them. CDR1 is SGHRS and CDR2 is YFSETQ in the germline V gene. The CDR3 spans 14 residues. CDR3 nucleotides: TGCGCCAGCAGCTCCTGGGGTATATCGGACGAGCAGTACTTC. Residues: CASSSWGISDEQYF.

V gene TRBV18 combines with J gene TRBJ2-7, with a tentative D call TRBD1 (6 bases). V was trimmed by 5 bases and J by 2 bases, leaving 10 bases between them. There are 13 residues in the CDR3. CDR1 and CDR2 from the germline V gene are KGHSH and LQKENI. Here the CDR3 reads CASSLRGTYEQYF. The CDR3 nucleotides read TGTGCCAGCTCATTAAGGGGGACCTACGAGCAGTACTTC. Full variable domain (rest looked up from reference TRBV18 and TRBJ2-7): NAGVMQNPRHLVRRRGQEARLRCSPMKGHSHVYWYRQLPEEGLKFMVYLQKENIIDESGMPKERFSAEFPKEGPSILRIQQVVRGDSAAYFCASSLRGTYEQYFGPGTRLTVT.

J is TRBJ1-2 and V is TRBV10-2, with D possibly TRBD1 on 5 matching bases. The CDR3 sequence is 12 residues long. Germline values: CDR1 WSHSY, CDR2 SAAADI. V was pared by 7 bases and J by 6 bases, with 12 bases between. CDR3 sequence: CASTPRGDGYTF. The DNA for the CDR3 is TGCGCCAGCACCCCTAGGGGTGATGGCTACACCTTC.

V is TRBV5-4 and J is TRBJ2-3; 7 bases are shared with TRBD2. The CDR3 is 15 residues long. Trimming removed 4 bases from V and 2 bases from J; junction bases left unmatched: 7. Germline V gene data show CDR1 as SGHNT and CDR2 as YYREEE (reference sequence). The CDR3 loop is CASSPPGRATDTQYF. CDR3 bases: TGTGCCAGCAGCCCCCCGGGGAGGGCCACAGATACGCAGTATTTT.

The chain joins TRBV5-1 to TRBJ2-5; D gene uncertain. Germline values: CDR1 SGHRS, CDR2 YFSETQ. CDR3 length: 13 amino acids. V lost 4 bases and J lost 2, with 9 bases in between. The CDR3 reads CASSVAGQETQYF. The CDR3 DNA reads as TGCGCCAGCAGCGTTGCCGGACAAGAGACCCAGTACTTC.

This sequence joins TRBV28 and TRBJ1-2; TRBD1 agrees at 7 bases. The V gene end was trimmed by 3 bases and the J gene end by 5 bases; junction bases not matched to a gene: 21. CDR1 and CDR2 from the germline V gene are MDHEN and SYDVKM. CDR3 length: 19 residues. DNA of the CDR3: TGTGCCAGCAGTTTTGATCGCTTTGATCTCGAAGAACAGGGGTATGGCTACACCTTC. It translates to CASSFDRFDLEEQGYGYTF.

This chain connects TRBV6-5 to TRBJ2-1; 11 bases are a match to TRBD2. In germline, CDR1 is MNHEY, CDR2 SVGAGI. J lost 0 bases, V lost 7 bases, and 2 bases had no gene match. This CDR3 spans 15 amino acids. The CDR3 region has the DNA TGTGCCAGCAAGACTAGCGGGGCCTCCTACAATGAGCAGTTCTTC. It codes for CASKTSGASYNEQFF.

This clone has a handful of counts. This sequence joins TRBV6-5 and TRBJ1-1; D is unresolved. V was cut by 0 bases and J by 3 bases, with 5 bases left in between. CDR3 size: 13 residues. Germline CDR1 and CDR2: MNHEY and SVGAGI. The CDR3 loop is CASSYSMYTEAFF. CDR3 DNA sequence: TGTGCCAGCAGTTACTCAATGTACACTGAAGCTTTCTTT.

The gene calls are TRBV27 and TRBJ2-1; weak D call: TRBD2 (5 bases). V was trimmed by 3 bases and J by 4 bases, leaving 10 bases between them. The germline V gene encodes CDR1 MNHEY and CDR2 SMNVEV (reference sequence). The length of the CDR3 is 14 residues. CDR3 residues: CASSFSGDYNEQFF. CDR3 in DNA: TGTGCCAGCAGTTTCTCCGGGGATTACAATGAGCAGTTCTTC.

The V gene is TRBV18, the J gene TRBJ2-1; 7 bases agree with TRBD2. The CDR3 is 15 residues long. Germline V lookup: CDR1 KGHSH, CDR2 LQKENI. Trimming took 2 bases from V and 3 from J; bases not matched to a gene: 4. The CDR3 bases are TGTGCCAGCTCACCAGGCCTAGCGGACTACAATGAGCAGTTCTTC. This encodes CASSPGLADYNEQFF.

This chain links TRBV19 with TRBJ2-2, with 8 bases that match TRBD1. Looked up from germline, CDR1 is LNHDA and CDR2 is SQIVND (reference sequence). There are 15 residues in the CDR3. J gave up 7 bases and V 3 bases, and 7 bases lay outside the gene matches. The CDR3 DNA is TGTGCCAGTAGTATTCAGGGGGCATTTAACGGGGAGCTGTTTTTT. Its translation: CASSIQGAFNGELFF.

The table lists this clone with a count of one. The chain links TRBV4-1 to TRBJ2-2; weak D call: TRBD2 (6 bases). The germline V and J ends were trimmed by 0 bases and 8 bases, with 34 bases remaining between them. This CDR3 comprises 22 residues. The germline V gene has CDR1 MGHRA and CDR2 YSYEKL. The CDR3 coding sequence is TGCGCCAGCAGCCAAGACGGGGGATTCGGGAGCGCGCCTCCGAACCACCGAGGGGAGCTGTTTTTT. Translating gives CASSQDGGFGSAPPNHRGELFF.

In its sample, this clone was seen a few times. The chain uses TRBV12-5 and TRBJ2-7; D is perhaps TRBD1 (6 bases). Germline assignment: CDR1 LGHNT and CDR2 FRNRAP. This CDR3 is 15 amino acids long. V lost 6 bases and J lost 2, with 17 bases in between. As DNA, the CDR3 is TGTGCTAGTGGGATAGGGTGGGACAACCCCTACGAGCAGTACTTC. Encoded protein: CASGIGWDNPYEQYF.

The J gene is TRBJ1-2, the V gene TRBV30, with D hard to call. This CDR3 has 12 residues. Germline V CDR1 and CDR2: GTSNPN, SVGIG (reference sequence). Deletions cut 3 bases from V and 5 bases from J, with 10 bases between. The CDR3 here is CAWRGSLYGYTF. The CDR3 bases are TGTGCCTGGAGGGGTTCCTTATATGGCTACACCTTC.

By frequency in the sample, this clone is medium-sized (0.01 to 0.1%). The V gene is TRBV7-2, the J gene TRBJ2-7; 7 bases align to TRBD2. The V segment lost 1 base and the J segment 2 bases; nucleotides outside the gene matches: 11. This CDR3 has 17 residues. The germline V gene has CDR1 SGHTA and CDR2 FQGNSA. In DNA, the CDR3 is TGTGCCAGCAGCTTAGGGCCGCGATTCGGGAGGACCTACGAGCAGTACTTC. Translation gives CASSLGPRFGRTYEQYF.